The 28 T cell receptor beta chains in this list originate from one sample, sequenced in a study of blood T cell repertoires in COVID-19. The assay was immunoSEQ multiplex PCR, and TCRdb's table has in-frame clones only and misses some. The table lists fewer than 250,000 clones, roughly four fifths of them singletons. The sequencing sample was made of peripheral blood. These receptors came from a woman older than 75 with acute or convalescent COVID-19.

This chain connects TRBV6-2 or TRBV6-3 to TRBJ1-1, with 7 bases aligning to TRBD1. With 6 bases clipped from V and 1 base from J, the junction kept 8 bases outside the gene matches. The CDR3 length is 15 residues. CDR1 MNHEY and CDR2 SVGEGT come from the germline V gene. Here the CDR3 reads CASRPDRVTNTEAFF. CDR3 nucleotide sequence: TGTGCCAGCAGACCTGACAGGGTGACGAACACTGAAGCTTTCTTT.

This chain connects TRBV4-1 to TRBJ2-5; the match to TRBD1 covers 8 bases. The V and J ends lost 0 bases and 5 bases, in that order; junction bases with no gene match: 5. The CDR3 extends over 15 amino acids. Germline-derived CDR1 and CDR2 are MGHRA and YSYEKL. The CDR3 reads CASSQDGQGGETQYF. CDR3 nucleotide sequence: TGCGCCAGCAGCCAAGACGGACAGGGTGGGGAGACCCAGTACTTC.

The count of this clone is one. The chain uses TRBV9 and TRBJ1-1, with D possibly TRBD1 on 6 matching bases. CDR3 length: 15 amino acids. Germline assignment: CDR1 SGDLS and CDR2 YYNGEE. V was pared by 4 bases and J by 0 bases, with 13 bases between. The CDR3 loop is CASSPLDRLNTEAFF. The CDR3 DNA reads TGTGCCAGCAGCCCCCTGGACAGACTGAACACTGAAGCTTTCTTT.

The chain combines TRBV10-3 with TRBJ1-2, with D maybe TRBD1 (6 bases). Trimming stripped 4 bases from V and 1 base from J, with 7 bases between. Germline CDR1 and CDR2: ENHRY and SYGVKD. The CDR3 is 13 amino acids. CDR3: CAISGTDNYGYTF. The DNA for the CDR3 is TGTGCCATCAGTGGGACAGATAACTATGGCTACACCTTC.

The chain joins TRBV11-2 to TRBJ2-7; TRBD1 aligns across 8 bases. The V gene's germline CDR1 is SGHAT and CDR2 FQNNGV. The CDR3 totals 16 residues. V was pared by 1 base and J by 2 bases, with 7 bases of the junction left unmatched. CDR3 sequence: CASSLGGQATTYEQYF. The CDR3 DNA sequence: TGTGCCAGCAGCTTAGGGGGACAGGCGACTACCTACGAGCAGTACTTC.

This clone came up a few times. This rearrangement joins TRBV6-2 or TRBV6-3 to TRBJ2-5, with a tentative D call TRBD2 (6 bases). CDR1 is MNHEY, CDR2 SVGEGT, per germline. The CDR3 sequence is 14 residues long. V lost 0 bases and J lost 2, with 7 bases in between. The CDR3 nucleotides are TGTGCCAGCAGTTACTCGGGGGGACAAGAGACCCAGTACTTC. Encoded protein: CASSYSGGQETQYF.

This clone was seen a few times. The chain carries TRBV4-3 and TRBJ1-2; 10 nucleotides agree with TRBD1. This CDR3 contains 16 residues. CDR1 and CDR2 (germline): LGHNA, YSLEER. V was pared by 1 base and J by 8 bases, with 10 bases of the junction left unmatched. CDR3 sequence reads: CASSQVPGQGISGYTF. The CDR3 bases are TGCGCCAGCAGCCAAGTTCCGGGACAGGGGATTTCAGGCTACACCTTC.

This clone turned up a few times. Other DNA sequences in this specimen translate into the identical CDR3. This sequence joins TRBV7-3 and TRBJ2-3, with TRBD2 matching over 12 bases. In germline, CDR1 is SGHTA, CDR2 FQGTGA. J lost 4 bases, V lost 6 bases, and 11 bases had no gene match. CDR3 size: 17 residues. The CDR3 DNA reads as TGTGCCAGCAGATCTAATCCGGGACTAGCGGGTCCAGATACGCAGTATTTT. Translated, it gives CASRSNPGLAGPDTQYF.

The gene calls are TRBV6-2 or TRBV6-3 and TRBJ2-1; TRBD2 matches at 10 bases. This CDR3 is 16 amino acids long. Unmatched junction bases numbered 9, after V lost 7 bases and J lost 3 bases. Germline V CDR1 and CDR2: MNHEY, SVGEGT. CDR3 nucleotides: TGTGCCAGCACCCCCCTAGCGGGGGATATCTACAATGAGCAGTTCTTC. Its protein product is CASTPLAGDIYNEQFF.

The chain links TRBV5-8 to TRBJ2-1, with a possible D match to TRBD2 (7 bases). Germline CDR1 and CDR2: SGHTS and YDEGEE. The CDR3 is 17 amino acids. Trimming removed 3 bases at V and 10 bases at J, with 26 bases between. The CDR3 sequence: CASSWTPGGGIVREQFF. CDR3 nucleotides: TGTGCCAGCAGCTGGACTCCTGGGGGGGGCATCGTCCGAGAGCAGTTCTTC.

This chain joins TRBV4-1 and TRBJ2-7; 10 bases align to TRBD2. Germline CDR1 MGHRA, CDR2 YSYEKL. The CDR3 is 14 amino acids. The ends lost 6 bases at V and 7 bases at J; junction bases unmatched: 9. The CDR3 region has the DNA TGCGCCAGCAGATGGTTAGCGGGAGGTGGAGAGCAGTACTTC. It codes for CASRWLAGGGEQYF.

This sequence joins TRBV18 and TRBJ2-1, with TRBD2 matching 9 bases. V shed 3 bases and J 1 base; nucleotides not matched to a gene: 1. Germline lookup yields CDR1 KGHSH and CDR2 LQKENI. This CDR3 spans 15 amino acids. This CDR3 is CASSPLAGSYNEQFF. CDR3 sequence (DNA): TGTGCCAGCTCACCTCTAGCGGGGTCCTACAATGAGCAGTTCTTC.

The rearrangement joins TRBV6-5 to TRBJ2-1, with TRBD2 matching 12 bases. Per germline, CDR1 MNHEY and CDR2 SVGAGI. V shed 2 bases, J shed 6 bases, and the junction held 2 bases outside the gene matches. The CDR3 is 15 residues long. The CDR3 bases are TGTGCCAGCAGTTACAGGACTAGCGGGATCAATGAGCAGTTCTTC. Encoded protein: CASSYRTSGINEQFF.

In its sample, this clone was seen once. The CDR3 reads CASSIARGGSGELFF. The CDR3 coding sequence is TGTGCCAGTAGTATTGCCAGGGGAGGGTCCGGGGAGCTGTTTTTT. The chain recombines TRBV19 with TRBJ2-2; possibly TRBD2 for D (7 bases). Germline CDR1 LNHDA, CDR2 SQIVND (reference sequence). The CDR3 runs to 15 residues. V dropped 3 bases and J dropped 6 bases, with 14 bases sitting between them.

The V gene is TRBV18, the J gene TRBJ2-5; D unclear. Germline CDR1 KGHSH, CDR2 LQKENI. V was shortened by 5 bases and J by 5 bases, with 12 bases between the two germline ends. The CDR3 runs to 13 residues. The CDR3 nucleotides read TGTGCCAGCTCATATAACTATGGGGAGACCCAGTACTTC. Translated: CASSYNYGETQYF.

The chain has TRBV19 and TRBJ2-1; 11 bases agree with TRBD2. Germline V gene lookup returns CDR1 LNHDA and CDR2 SQIVND (reference sequence). V lost 3 bases and J lost 10; bases outside the gene matches: 8. The CDR3 runs 15 residues. CDR3: CASSIRVAGGTEQFF. The CDR3 coding sequence is TGTGCCAGTAGTATCAGGGTAGCGGGAGGGACGGAGCAGTTCTTC. The full variable domain, in which reference TRBV19 and TRBJ2-1 provide the parts outside the CDR3, is DGGITQSPKYLFRKEGQNVTLSCEQNLNHDAMYWYRQDPGQGLRLIYYSQIVNDFQKGDIAEGYSVSREKKESFPLTVTSAQKNPTAFYLCASSIRVAGGTEQFFGPGTRLTVL.

V is TRBV11-2 and J is TRBJ2-1; D might be TRBD2 (6 bases). The V gene lost 5 bases and the J gene lost 2 bases, with 19 bases spanning the gap. The CDR3 sequence is 17 residues long. Germline V gives CDR1 SGHAT, CDR2 FQNNGV. CDR3 region: CASSGGLGYGPYNEQFF. The CDR3 nucleotides are TGTGCCAGCAGCGGGGGGTTGGGGTACGGGCCCTACAATGAGCAGTTCTTC.

The table lists this clone with a count of one. The chain joins TRBV7-9 to TRBJ2-6; TRBD1 might be the D (6 bases). Per the germline V gene, CDR1 is SEHNR and CDR2 is FQNEAQ (reference sequence). Trimming removed 4 bases at V and 0 bases at J, with 7 bases between. The CDR3 consists of 15 residues. DNA for the CDR3: TGTGCCAGCAGCTCGGGACACTCTGGGGCCAACGTCCTGACTTTC. As protein: CASSSGHSGANVLTF.

Concerning this clone: Additional DNA sequences in this sample encode the identical CDR3. This chain uses TRBV18 with TRBJ1-6; 9 bases are shared with TRBD1. Germline V gene data show CDR1 as KGHSH and CDR2 as LQKENI. The junction had 0 bases not matched to a gene; V was cut back by 4 bases and J by 5 bases. The CDR3 length is 14 residues. For the CDR3, the DNA is TGTGCCAGCTCACGGGACAGGGATAATTCACCCCTCCACTTT. Translation: CASSRDRDNSPLHF.

A few counts support this clone. The chain joins TRBV27 to TRBJ1-5, with a tentative D call TRBD1 (5 bases). The V gene's germline CDR1 is MNHEY and CDR2 SMNVEV (reference sequence). Deletions cut 0 bases from V and 7 bases from J, with 13 bases between. This CDR3 is 15 amino acids long. Written as DNA, the CDR3 is TGTGCCAGCAGTTTATCGAAAGCCCAGGGCCAGCCCCAGCATTTT. Translation gives CASSLSKAQGQPQHF.

The CDR3, as DNA: TGTGCCAGTAGTATCCCTGTCCTGAACACTGAAGCTTTCTTT. Translating it yields CASSIPVLNTEAFF. The chain uses TRBV19 and TRBJ1-1, with D unresolved. Germline-derived CDR1 and CDR2 are LNHDA and SQIVND (reference sequence). V was trimmed by 3 bases and J by 0 bases, leaving 8 bases between them. The CDR3 covers 14 residues.

This rearrangement joins TRBV7-3 to TRBJ2-7; D uncertain. V was shortened by 5 bases and J by 0 bases, with 8 bases between the two germline ends. The V gene's germline CDR1 is SGHTA and CDR2 FQGTGA. The CDR3 length is 13 residues. This CDR3 is CASSASGSYEQYF. The CDR3 nucleotides are TGTGCCAGCAGCGCCTCGGGCTCCTACGAGCAGTACTTC.

As for this clone: The same CDR3 is also encoded by other DNA sequences in this sample. The rearrangement links TRBV28 to TRBJ1-6, with TRBD1 identical over 12 bases. From germline, CDR1 is MDHEN and CDR2 SYDVKM. V was clipped by 5 bases and J by 9 bases; unmatched bases: 2. The CDR3 extends over 14 amino acids. In DNA form, the CDR3 reads TGTGCCAGCAGTCCGGGACAGGGGGCTTCACCCCTCCACTTT. Protein: CASSPGQGASPLHF.

The chain joins TRBV7-7 to TRBJ2-5; D gene ambiguous. The CDR3 contains 14 residues. CDR1 is SSHAT and CDR2 is FNYEAQ in the germline V gene (reference sequence). Trimming pared 5 bases from V and 5 bases from J, leaving 15 bases between. CDR3 amino acids: CASSPRTTGETQYF. DNA for the CDR3: TGTGCCAGCAGCCCACGAACGACTGGGGAGACCCAGTACTTC.

The gene calls are TRBV30 and TRBJ1-6; the D gene is possibly TRBD1 (6 bases). The CDR3 spans 13 residues. V lost 8 bases and J 4 bases, leaving 12 bases between the germline ends. Germline CDR1 GTSNPN, CDR2 SVGIG (reference sequence). CDR3: CAAGAEYNSPLHF. CDR3 bases: TGTGCCGCGGGGGCAGAATATAATTCACCCCTCCACTTT.

The chain combines TRBV4-1 with TRBJ1-2; D possibly corresponds to TRBD1 (5 bases). CDR1 MGHRA and CDR2 YSYEKL come from the germline V gene. This CDR3 comprises 15 residues. The V end lost 5 bases, the J end lost 1 base, and 14 bases lay between the germline ends. Here the CDR3 DNA reads TGCGCCAGCAGCGGCGGGACGGTTATTAACTATGGCTACACCTTC. Amino acids: CASSGGTVINYGYTF.

The chain links TRBV7-2 to TRBJ2-3; TRBD1 matches 10 bases. This CDR3 contains 17 residues. V shed 1 base and J 4 bases; nucleotides not matched to a gene: 8. Germline V gives CDR1 SGHTA, CDR2 FQGNSA. CDR3: CASSLGLRGTGADTQYF. CDR3 in DNA: TGTGCCAGCAGCTTAGGGTTGAGGGGGACAGGGGCAGATACGCAGTATTTT. The whole variable domain, filled in from reference TRBV7-2 and TRBJ2-3, reads GAGVSQSPSNKVTEKGKDVELRCDPISGHTALYWYRQSLGQGLEFLIYFQGNSAPDKSGLPSDRFSAERTGGSVSTLTIQRTQQEDSAVYLCASSLGLRGTGADTQYFGPGTRLTVL.

The chain carries TRBV27 and TRBJ2-1, with 10 positions matching TRBD2. V lost 4 bases and J lost 6; bases outside the gene matches: 3. The germline V gene has CDR1 MNHEY and CDR2 SMNVEV (reference sequence). The CDR3 spans 14 residues. The CDR3 DNA is TGTGCCAGCAGTTGGAGCGGGAGGGGCAATGAGCAGTTCTTC. Translation: CASSWSGRGNEQFF.